What follows are 25 T cell receptor beta chains derived from one specimen sequenced in a study of T cell changes during pregnancy in multiple sclerosis. Using immunoSEQ multiplex PCR, the repertoire was profiled, and TCRdb retains in-frame clones only, with some absent. The sample has approximately 43,000 clones; under 90% are singletons. Sequences were derived from CD4+ T cells from peripheral blood mononuclear cells, sampled before pregnancy. These receptors were taken from a female donor with multiple sclerosis, enrolled in a pregnancy study.

This chain's CDR3 is CASSPTGSGSPLHF. CDR3 sequence (DNA): TGTGCCAGCAGCCCGACAGGGAGCGGATCACCCCTCCACTTT. The chain carries TRBV7-9 and TRBJ1-6; 7 nucleotides line up with TRBD1. CDR3 length: 14 residues. Trimming cost V 5 bases and J 10 bases; bases outside gene matches: 8. CDR1 is SEHNR, CDR2 FQNEAQ, per germline (reference sequence).

CDR3 sequence: CASSPRGRYGEAFF. The DNA of the CDR3 is TGTGCCAGCTCACCCCGCGGCAGGTACGGGGAGGCTTTCTTT. V gene TRBV18 combines with J gene TRBJ1-1; D not resolved. This CDR3 comprises 14 residues. The germline CDR1 and CDR2 sequences are KGHSH and LQKENI. Trimming cost V 3 bases and J 11 bases, with 19 bases left between them.

The chain couples TRBV6-5 to TRBJ1-2; 8 nucleotides agree with TRBD1. Germline V CDR1 and CDR2: MNHEY, SVGAGI. This CDR3 region has 13 residues. V shed 6 bases and J 8 bases; nucleotides not matched to a gene: 8. The CDR3 DNA reads TGTGCCAGCAGGGCAGCAGGGGGCCGGGGCTACACCTTC. Translated, it gives CASRAAGGRGYTF.

V usage is TRBV2 and J usage is TRBJ1-2, with TRBD1 matching 11 bases. Germline values: CDR1 SNHLY, CDR2 FYNNEI. The CDR3 covers 14 residues. J was trimmed by 5 bases and V by 6 bases; bases with no gene match: 5. For the CDR3, the DNA is TGTGCCAGCAGAGGCGGGGACAGGGGGTATGGCTACACCTTC. Encoded protein: CASRGGDRGYGYTF.

This clone was seen only once. This chain joins TRBV19 and TRBJ2-7; 8 nucleotides match TRBD1. CDR1 and CDR2 (germline): LNHDA, SQIVND (reference sequence). The CDR3 consists of 15 residues. The trim removed 6 bases at V and 6 bases at J, leaving 13 bases unmatched. This CDR3 reads CASSRGWDRRGEQYF. The CDR3 DNA is TGTGCCAGTAGCCGGGGGTGGGACAGGAGGGGCGAGCAGTACTTC.

This chain links TRBV9 with TRBJ1-1; D is unresolved. CDR3 length: 14 residues. The V gene's germline CDR1 is SGDLS and CDR2 YYNGEE. V gave up 4 bases and J gave up 1 base, with 11 bases separating them. The CDR3 here is CASSPLSGNTEAFF. The DNA of the CDR3 is TGTGCCAGCAGCCCCCTGTCGGGGAACACTGAAGCTTTCTTT.

The chain recombines TRBV5-4 with TRBJ2-1; 10 bases align to TRBD2. V was pared by 0 bases and J by 5 bases, with 5 bases of the junction left unmatched. In germline, CDR1 is SGHNT, CDR2 YYREEE (reference sequence). The CDR3 has 16 amino acids. CDR3 in amino acids: CASSLEASGSHNEQFF. In nucleotides, the CDR3 is TGTGCCAGCAGCTTGGAGGCTAGCGGGAGCCACAATGAGCAGTTCTTC.

V is TRBV5-1 and J is TRBJ2-5; TRBD1 matches 8 bases. The CDR3 loop spans 18 amino acids. CDR1 is SGHRS, CDR2 YFSETQ, per germline. V trimming: 1 base; J trimming: 7 bases; junction bases outside the gene matches: 18. Here the CDR3 reads CASSLFGFAGGDVGTQYF. The CDR3 DNA is TGCGCCAGCAGCTTGTTCGGGTTTGCAGGGGGCGACGTCGGGACCCAGTACTTC.

The chain has TRBV10-3 and TRBJ1-5; D is uncertain. The CDR3 is 13 residues long. From germline, CDR1 is ENHRY and CDR2 SYGVKD. Trimming cost V 4 bases and J 6 bases, with 10 bases left between them. CDR3 protein: CAISGGYSQPQHF. The CDR3 coding sequence is TGTGCCATCAGTGGAGGGTATAGTCAGCCCCAGCATTTT.

The chain is built from TRBV5-1 and TRBJ2-3, with no clear D. The CDR3 extends over 13 amino acids. V dropped 0 bases and J dropped 6 bases, with 8 bases sitting between them. The germline V gene has CDR1 SGHRS and CDR2 YFSETQ. DNA of the CDR3: TGCGCCAGCAGCTTGGCCCCCAGGGATACGCAGTATTTT. As protein: CASSLAPRDTQYF.

The genes are TRBV18 and TRBJ1-1; weak D call: TRBD1 (6 bases). Germline V gene lookup returns CDR1 KGHSH and CDR2 LQKENI. The length of the CDR3 is 13 residues. Trimming left V 4 bases short and J 3 bases short, with 9 bases between. DNA of the CDR3: TGTGCCAGCTCACAAGGGGGATACACTGAAGCTTTCTTT. Translated, it gives CASSQGGYTEAFF.

This chain uses TRBV30 with TRBJ1-6; possible D gene TRBD1, 6 bases. From germline, CDR1 is GTSNPN and CDR2 SVGIG (reference sequence). The V and J ends lost 7 bases and 10 bases respectively, with 20 bases between them. The CDR3 has 14 amino acids. The CDR3 protein is CASNDRFVSSPLHF. The CDR3, as DNA: TGTGCCTCTAACGACAGGTTCGTCAGCTCACCCCTCCACTTT.

The chain couples TRBV6-5 to TRBJ1-2; 9 bases align to TRBD1. With V trimmed by 6 bases and J by 3 bases, 5 bases remained unmatched. Germline loops: CDR1 MNHEY, CDR2 SVGAGI. The CDR3 length is 14 residues. The CDR3, as DNA: TGTGCCAGCAGAGGGACAGGGAGTGACTATGGCTACACCTTC. Its translation: CASRGTGSDYGYTF.

The chain joins TRBV30 to TRBJ2-7; D not certain. This CDR3 region has 11 residues. V was shortened by 2 bases and J by 4 bases, with 6 bases between the two germline ends. The germline V gene encodes CDR1 GTSNPN and CDR2 SVGIG (reference sequence). The CDR3 DNA reads as TGTGCCTGGAGTTCCCAATACGAGCAGTACTTC. Its translation is CAWSSQYEQYF.

The CDR3 nucleotides read TGTGCCAGCAGCTTACCCCGGAGCGCGAACACCGGGGAGCTGTTTTTT. As protein: CASSLPRSANTGELFF. The chain uses TRBV6-6 and TRBJ2-2, with D unresolved. The V end lost 6 bases, the J end lost 0 bases, and 14 bases lay between the germline ends. This CDR3 is 16 amino acids long. Per germline, CDR1 MNHNY and CDR2 SVGAGI (reference sequence).

J is TRBJ1-4 and V is TRBV18, with a weak D call TRBD1 (6 bases). Germline V gives CDR1 KGHSH, CDR2 LQKENI. This CDR3 comprises 15 residues. The V and J ends lost 1 base and 5 bases respectively, with 11 bases between them. The CDR3 reads CASSPRQVENEKLFF. Here the CDR3 DNA reads TGTGCCAGCTCACCACGACAGGTGGAGAATGAAAAACTGTTTTTT.

The chain has TRBV5-1 and TRBJ2-1; the match to TRBD2 covers 11 bases. Germline lookup yields CDR1 SGHRS and CDR2 YFSETQ. V lost 4 bases, J lost 7 bases, and 7 bases stayed unmatched. The CDR3 totals 15 residues. The CDR3 bases are TGCGCCAGCAGCATGGGACTAGCGGCCCTGAATGAGCAGTTCTTC. Translating it yields CASSMGLAALNEQFF.

V is TRBV18 and J is TRBJ1-6; weak D call: TRBD1 (6 bases). V was trimmed by 4 bases and J by 10 bases, leaving 26 bases between them. CDR3 length equals 18 residues. The germline CDR1 and CDR2 sequences are KGHSH and LQKENI. CDR3 region: CASSLTLKTGTAGSPLHF. The DNA for the CDR3 is TGTGCCAGCTCACTAACGCTCAAAACAGGGACGGCGGGCTCACCCCTCCACTTT.

This chain connects TRBV30 to TRBJ1-1, with 8 positions matching TRBD1. The CDR3 has 14 residues. Germline values: CDR1 GTSNPN, CDR2 SVGIG (reference sequence). The J segment lost 1 base and the V segment lost 2 bases, leaving 3 bases of the junction unmatched. The CDR3, as DNA: TGTGCCTGGAGTCAGGGGGCTTGGAACACTGAAGCTTTCTTT. Translated: CAWSQGAWNTEAFF.

This chain connects TRBV11-3 to TRBJ2-2; D is unresolved. The V end lost 5 bases, the J end lost 2 bases, and 12 bases lay between the germline ends. The CDR3 runs 15 residues. Per germline, CDR1 SGHNT and CDR2 YENEEA. CDR3 nucleotides: TGTGCCAGCAGCCCATCTGACTCTAACACCGGGGAGCTGTTTTTT. This encodes CASSPSDSNTGELFF.

The rearrangement joins TRBV7-9 to TRBJ1-6; possibly TRBD1 for D (5 bases). The V gene lost 1 base and the J gene lost 9 bases, with 19 bases spanning the gap. The CDR3 runs 17 residues. Germline V CDR1 and CDR2: SEHNR, FQNEAQ (reference sequence). CDR3 DNA sequence: TGTGCCAGCAGCTTAGGTGTAAGCAGGGAAGGCGGTTCACCCCTCCACTTT. Translating it yields CASSLGVSREGGSPLHF.

This clone was seen more than once but under ten times. The chain recombines TRBV2 with TRBJ1-2; TRBD1 might be the D (5 bases). The germline V gene has CDR1 SNHLY and CDR2 FYNNEI. The CDR3 length is 13 residues. The ends were cut back, 4 bases at V and 1 base at J, with 7 bases in the middle. The CDR3 region is CASSARVNYGYTF. CDR3 nucleotide sequence: TGTGCCAGCAGTGCCAGGGTTAACTATGGCTACACCTTC.

The rearrangement joins TRBV18 to TRBJ2-3, with D maybe TRBD1 (5 bases). The CDR3 is 16 amino acids. Germline V gene data show CDR1 as KGHSH and CDR2 as LQKENI. The germline V and J ends were trimmed by 3 bases and 5 bases, with 18 bases remaining between them. CDR3 protein: CASSPGSRGEEDTQYF. CDR3 coding DNA: TGTGCCAGCTCACCGGGGTCAAGGGGTGAAGAAGATACGCAGTATTTT.

The chain links TRBV10-2 to TRBJ1-1, with D hard to call. This CDR3 has 13 residues. Germline lookup yields CDR1 WSHSY and CDR2 SAAADI. Trimming removed 2 bases at V and 1 base at J, with 5 bases between. The CDR3 sequence: CASSEEGNTEAFF. CDR3 sequence (DNA): TGCGCCAGCAGTGAGGAGGGGAACACTGAAGCTTTCTTT.

Turning to this clone: At the DNA level, this CDR3 is encoded by other sequences in the same sample as well. The chain couples TRBV19 to TRBJ2-2, with D maybe TRBD2 (5 bases). CDR1 and CDR2 (germline): LNHDA, SQIVND (reference sequence). This CDR3 contains 17 residues. The germline V and J ends were trimmed by 5 bases and 0 bases, with 16 bases remaining between them. CDR3 in amino acids: CASSDPRGLTNTGELFF. The CDR3 DNA sequence: TGTGCCAGTAGTGATCCACGCGGACTTACGAACACCGGGGAGCTGTTTTTT.